These 22 T cell receptor beta chains were sequenced from one sample in a study of blood T cell repertoires in COVID-19. The assay was immunoSEQ multiplex PCR, and TCRdb's table has in-frame clones only and misses some. This sample yields about 220,000 clones, of which 84% are seen a single time; roughly 4.6% belongs to the top ten. What was sequenced was peripheral blood. The receptors here all came from a woman aged 55-69 years who had recovered from COVID-19.

The rearrangement joins TRBV29-1 to TRBJ1-5, with D maybe TRBD1 (5 bases). V was cut by 3 bases and J by 6 bases, with 12 bases left in between. Germline-derived CDR1 and CDR2 are SQVTM and ANQGSEA. The CDR3 is made up of 13 amino acids. The CDR3 region has the DNA TGCAGCGTTGACCACAGGACGGGTCAGCCCCAGCATTTT. It is translated as CSVDHRTGQPQHF.

The chain links TRBV30 to TRBJ2-3; D is unresolved. The CDR3 runs 15 residues. Deletions cut 1 base from V and 0 bases from J, with 11 bases between. CDR1 is GTSNPN, CDR2 SVGIG, per germline (reference sequence). As DNA, the CDR3 is TGTGCCTGGAGTGGTGGCACGACTAGCACAGATACGCAGTATTTT. Protein product: CAWSGGTTSTDTQYF.

The chain couples TRBV28 to TRBJ1-2; the match to TRBD1 covers 9 bases. CDR3 length equals 14 residues. Germline trimming cut 5 bases from V and 2 bases from J; bases unmatched to any gene: 3. Germline values: CDR1 MDHEN, CDR2 SYDVKM. The CDR3 region is CASSTGQGNYGYTF. CDR3 nucleotide sequence: TGTGCCAGCAGTACCGGACAGGGGAACTATGGCTACACCTTC.

V usage is TRBV30 and J usage is TRBJ2-1; possibly TRBD1 for D (5 bases). Germline V lookup: CDR1 GTSNPN, CDR2 SVGIG (reference sequence). Trimming removed 4 bases at V and 2 bases at J, with 6 bases between. This CDR3 has 12 amino acids. The CDR3 bases are TGTGCCTGGATGGACACCTACAATGAGCAGTTCTTC. It is translated as CAWMDTYNEQFF.

Regarding this clone: The sample holds other DNA sequences that translate to the same CDR3. The rearrangement links TRBV5-1 to TRBJ2-5; TRBD1 matches 11 bases. The germline CDR1 and CDR2 sequences are SGHRS and YFSETQ. This CDR3 has 15 amino acids. V shed 0 bases and J 4 bases; nucleotides not matched to a gene: 2. As DNA, the CDR3 is TGCGCCAGCAGCTTGGCCGGGACAGGGGGAGAGACCCAGTACTTC. Its protein is CASSLAGTGGETQYF.

The J gene is TRBJ2-3, the V gene TRBV29-1; tentatively, D is TRBD1 (6 bases). Trimming pared 5 bases from V and 9 bases from J, leaving 9 bases between. CDR1 SQVTM and CDR2 ANQGSEA come from the germline V gene. The CDR3 spans 10 residues. Written as DNA, the CDR3 is TGCAGCGTTCTAAGGGGGACGCAGTATTTT. Translated, it gives CSVLRGTQYF.

The chain is built from TRBV10-1 and TRBJ1-5, with D tentatively TRBD1 (6 bases). Per germline, CDR1 WNHNN and CDR2 SYGVQD (reference sequence). Trimming removed 7 bases from V and 0 bases from J, with 16 bases in between. CDR3 size: 16 residues. In DNA form, the CDR3 reads TGCGCCAGCAACTTAGACAGGATCGATAGCAATCAGCCCCAGCATTTT. Protein: CASNLDRIDSNQPQHF.

The genes are TRBV5-8 and TRBJ2-2; D is perhaps TRBD1 (6 bases). CDR3 size: 15 residues. Germline V gene sequence: CDR1 SGHTS, CDR2 YDEGEE. V gave up 8 bases and J gave up 2 bases, with 16 bases separating them. This CDR3 reads CARNSPGHNTGELFF. The CDR3 coding sequence is TGTGCCAGGAATAGTCCGGGACATAACACCGGGGAGCTGTTTTTT.

The rearrangement joins TRBV6-5 to TRBJ1-1, with TRBD1 matching 7 bases. CDR1 is MNHEY, CDR2 SVGAGI, per germline. The CDR3 length is 14 residues. The J segment lost 4 bases and the V segment lost 7 bases, leaving 9 bases of the junction unmatched. The CDR3 DNA reads TGTGCCAGCAACAAGACAGGGTGTCCCACTGAAGCTTTCTTT. Amino acids: CASNKTGCPTEAFF.

Only a few counts were recorded for this clone. The J gene is TRBJ2-1, the V gene TRBV6-2 or TRBV6-3, with D maybe TRBD1 (5 bases). The CDR3 has 15 residues. The germline V and J ends were trimmed by 2 bases and 2 bases, with 10 bases remaining between them. Germline V CDR1 and CDR2: MNHEY, SVGEGT. The CDR3 DNA sequence: TGTGCCAGCAGTTACGGTAGACAGACCTACAATGAGCAGTTCTTC. This codes for CASSYGRQTYNEQFF.

On this clone: The sample contains more than one DNA sequence encoding this CDR3. The rearrangement joins TRBV5-4 to TRBJ2-3, with D possibly being TRBD2 (5 bases). In germline, CDR1 is SGHNT, CDR2 YYREEE (reference sequence). Trimming removed 0 bases from V and 2 bases from J, with 7 bases in between. This CDR3 is 14 amino acids long. Here the CDR3 reads CASSLAGSTDTQYF. The CDR3 nucleotides are TGTGCCAGCAGCTTGGCGGGGTCCACAGATACGCAGTATTTT.

The J gene is TRBJ2-2, the V gene TRBV5-1; weak D call: TRBD1 (6 bases). V was cut by 4 bases and J by 3 bases, with 10 bases left in between. CDR3 length: 14 amino acids. The V gene's germline CDR1 is SGHRS and CDR2 YFSETQ. The CDR3 region has the DNA TGCGCCAGCAGCCGGGACACCCACACCGGGGAGCTGTTTTTT. Protein sequence: CASSRDTHTGELFF.

V gene TRBV3-1 (or the pseudogene TRBV3-2) combines with J gene TRBJ2-1; possibly TRBD1 for D (6 bases). The CDR3 spans 14 residues. Germline-derived CDR1 and CDR2 are LGHDT and YNNKEL (reference sequence). The V end was cut by 6 bases, the J end by 4 bases, with 13 bases between. CDR3 DNA: TGTGCCAGCAGTCCCGGGACACCTTACAATGAGCAGTTCTTC. Protein: CASSPGTPYNEQFF.

V usage is TRBV2 and J usage is TRBJ2-5; no definite D call. The CDR3 contains 14 residues. V dropped 7 bases and J dropped 5 bases, with 17 bases sitting between them. The germline gives CDR1 SNHLY, CDR2 FYNNEI. CDR3: CASTLWFEEETQYF. The CDR3 DNA follows: TGTGCCAGCACACTTTGGTTTGAGGAGGAGACCCAGTACTTC.

The chain recombines TRBV11-2 with TRBJ2-2; D might be TRBD1 (5 bases). The V gene lost 7 bases and the J gene lost 2 bases, with 23 bases spanning the gap. This CDR3 contains 18 residues. Germline CDR1 is SGHAT and CDR2 is FQNNGV. The CDR3 sequence is CASTRQQSRQINTGELFF. In DNA, the CDR3 is TGTGCCAGCACCCGACAGCAATCCAGACAAATAAACACCGGGGAGCTGTTTTTT.

The rearrangement joins TRBV27 to TRBJ1-1, with D possibly being TRBD1 (6 bases). CDR3 length equals 13 residues. V was trimmed by 2 bases and J by 4 bases, leaving 8 bases between them. Germline lookup yields CDR1 MNHEY and CDR2 SMNVEV (reference sequence). The CDR3 DNA sequence: TGTGCCAGCAGTTTACGAGGGGGCACTGAAGCTTTCTTT. Its protein is CASSLRGGTEAFF.

V and J are TRBV29-1 and TRBJ2-2; D gene uncertain. Germline-derived CDR1 and CDR2 are SQVTM and ANQGSEA. Trimming removed 3 bases from V and 0 bases from J, with 11 bases in between. The CDR3 length is 15 residues. The chain's CDR3 is CSVDRLQANTGELFF. The DNA for the CDR3 is TGCAGCGTTGATCGTCTCCAGGCGAACACCGGGGAGCTGTTTTTT.

V gene TRBV18 combines with J gene TRBJ2-2, with D perhaps TRBD1 (5 bases). The CDR3 sequence is 15 residues long. CDR1 KGHSH and CDR2 LQKENI come from the germline V gene. Trimming stripped 1 base from V and 4 bases from J, with 10 bases between. CDR3 loop: CASSPLTVSTGELFF. In DNA, the CDR3 is TGTGCCAGCTCACCACTGACAGTATCCACCGGGGAGCTGTTTTTT. The whole variable domain, filled in from reference TRBV18 and TRBJ2-2, reads NAGVMQNPRHLVRRRGQEARLRCSPMKGHSHVYWYRQLPEEGLKFMVYLQKENIIDESGMPKERFSAEFPKEGPSILRIQQVVRGDSAAYFCASSPLTVSTGELFFGEGSRLTVL.

This chain links TRBV5-8 with TRBJ1-6; D is undetermined. The V gene lost 3 bases and the J gene lost 7 bases, with 8 bases spanning the gap. Germline lookup yields CDR1 SGHTS and CDR2 YDEGEE. CDR3 length: 13 amino acids. The CDR3 spells CASSWRGNSPLHF. The DNA for the CDR3 is TGTGCCAGCAGCTGGAGAGGGAATTCACCCCTCCACTTT. Filled out from reference TRBV5-8 and TRBJ1-6, the complete variable domain reads EAGVTQSPTHLIKTRGQQATLRCSPISGHTSVYWYQQALGLGLQFLLWYDEGEERNRGNFPPRFSGRQFPNYSSELNVNALELEDSALYLCASSWRGNSPLHFGNGTRLTVT.

This chain links TRBV30 with TRBJ2-3; TRBD2 agrees at 7 bases. CDR1 and CDR2 from the germline V gene are GTSNPN and SVGIG (reference sequence). Germline trimming cut 0 bases from V and 2 bases from J; bases unmatched to any gene: 11. This CDR3 region has 17 residues. CDR3 nucleotides: TGTGCCTGGAGTGTATTAAAAACTAGCGAATACACAGATACGCAGTATTTT. It encodes CAWSVLKTSEYTDTQYF.

The chain links TRBV6-2 or TRBV6-3 to TRBJ2-5; 12 bases are a match to TRBD1. Trimming took 2 bases from V and 5 from J; bases not matched to a gene: 6. Germline assignment: CDR1 MNHEY and CDR2 SVGEGT. The CDR3 sequence is 16 residues long. The CDR3 region has the DNA TGTGCCAGCAGTTACGGGGGACAGGGGGCGTGGGAGACCCAGTACTTC. This translates into CASSYGGQGAWETQYF.

This clone was detected a few times. The chain combines TRBV2 with TRBJ2-7; no clear D gene. The V and J ends lost 5 bases and 4 bases respectively, with 9 bases between them. The CDR3 has 12 amino acids. The germline V gene encodes CDR1 SNHLY and CDR2 FYNNEI. The CDR3 sequence is CASSILMYEQYF. Here the CDR3 DNA reads TGTGCCAGCAGTATCCTTATGTACGAGCAGTACTTC. Looking up the rest from reference TRBV2 and TRBJ2-7 gives the full variable domain: EPEVTQTPSHQVTQMGQEVILRCVPISNHLYFYWYRQILGQKVEFLVSFYNNEISEKSEIFDDQFSVERPDGSNFTLKIRSTKLEDSAMYFCASSILMYEQYFGPGTRLTVT.